This T cell receptor beta chain comes out of a study of technical replicates of blood from a handful of donors. This table comes from immunoSEQ multiplex PCR, and its TCRdb copy is limited to in-frame clones, with some not included. Among approximately 76,000 clones listed, roughly 97% were seen once. Germline lookup yields CDR1 MNHEY and CDR2 SVGAGI. V lost 0 bases to trimming and J lost 2 bases, with 10 bases between them. This CDR3 has 15 residues. Sample: T cells isolated from PBMCs. The TCR comes from a human donor in good health. This chain uses TRBV6-5 with TRBJ2-5; D is ambiguous. The CDR3 region has the DNA TGTGCCAGCAGTTACTCAGGCCCTAGTCAAGAGACCCAGTACTTC. Residues: CASSYSGPSQETQYF.